A single sample is the source of the 30 T cell receptor beta chains below, sequenced in a study of resident and recirculating memory T cells in vitiligo (dated by TCRdb to 2016 to 2019). Receptor libraries were prepared by the immunoSEQ multiplex PCR assay. TCRdb re-hosts the immuneACCESS table, in-frame sequences only. Its copies lack some clones; in the studies checked, an unresolved V gene accounts for under half of them, and the cause for the rest is not known. The sample contains about 45,000 clones, nearly 95% of them found a single time. The ten most abundant clones make up roughly 4.5% of the sample. The sequencing sample was made of blood. Receptor source: a male donor with vitiligo.

This clone occurred once. The chain couples TRBV5-4 to TRBJ2-3; TRBD2 matches at 7 bases. Germline lookup yields CDR1 SGHNT and CDR2 YYREEE (reference sequence). The V and J ends lost 4 bases and 4 bases, in that order; junction bases with no gene match: 12. The CDR3 runs 16 residues. CDR3 loop: CASSPGGGGVADTQYF. The CDR3 nucleotides read TGTGCCAGCAGCCCCGGTGGGGGGGGAGTGGCAGATACGCAGTATTTT.

The chain carries TRBV7-9 and TRBJ2-5, with a weak D call TRBD1 (6 bases). Germline assignment: CDR1 SEHNR and CDR2 FQNEAQ (reference sequence). With 3 bases removed from V and 5 bases from J, the gap between germline ends came to 10 bases. This CDR3 has 13 residues. The DNA for the CDR3 is TGTGCCAGCAGCTTTGGGGGCATGGAGACCCAGTACTTC. Translated, it gives CASSFGGMETQYF.

This chain uses TRBV7-2 with TRBJ2-7; possibly TRBD2 for D (6 bases). The CDR3 length is 16 residues. Trimming removed 2 bases from V and 3 bases from J, with 17 bases in between. Germline V gene data show CDR1 as SGHTA and CDR2 as FQGNSA. CDR3 sequence: CASSLRSGRLNYEQYF. In DNA form, the CDR3 reads TGTGCCAGCAGCTTAAGGTCCGGGAGACTTAACTACGAGCAGTACTTC.

V and J are TRBV4-3 and TRBJ2-3; 8 bases are a match to TRBD1. The V segment lost 4 bases and the J segment 0 bases; nucleotides outside the gene matches: 6. The CDR3 loop spans 16 amino acids. CDR1 LGHNA and CDR2 YSLEER come from the germline V gene. This chain's CDR3 is CASSRRTGTSTDTQYF. CDR3 sequence (DNA): TGCGCCAGCAGCCGCAGGACAGGGACTAGCACAGATACGCAGTATTTT.

J is TRBJ2-2 and V is TRBV11-2, with D hard to call. CDR3 length equals 13 residues. Between the trimmed V and J ends, which lost 3 bases and 2 bases, there was a span of 4 bases. Germline V gene data show CDR1 as SGHAT and CDR2 as FQNNGV. The CDR3 spells CASSFSNTGELFF. CDR3 DNA: TGTGCCAGCAGCTTTAGTAACACCGGGGAGCTGTTTTTT.

The chain recombines TRBV7-2 with TRBJ2-5; TRBD2 matches at 7 bases. With 7 bases clipped from V and 2 bases from J, the junction kept 4 bases outside the gene matches. The germline V gene encodes CDR1 SGHTA and CDR2 FQGNSA. The length of the CDR3 is 13 residues. In DNA, the CDR3 is TGTGCCAGCACCCATAGCGGGCAAGAGACCCAGTACTTC. Translating gives CASTHSGQETQYF.

This chain links TRBV9 with TRBJ2-1, with 13 bases matching TRBD2. The trim removed 0 bases at V and 10 bases at J, leaving 7 bases unmatched. In germline, CDR1 is SGDLS, CDR2 YYNGEE. The CDR3 sequence is 16 residues long. The CDR3 DNA is TGTGCCAGCAGCGTAGCGGGGACTAGCGGGGCACAGGAGCAGTTCTTC. Translated: CASSVAGTSGAQEQFF.

The chain links TRBV7-2 to TRBJ2-1; 11 nucleotides agree with TRBD2. The CDR3 totals 18 residues. With 6 bases clipped from V and 0 bases from J, the junction kept 10 bases outside the gene matches. CDR1 is SGHTA and CDR2 is FQGNSA in the germline V gene. CDR3 DNA sequence: TGTGCCAGCAGACTCATAGCGGGGGGGCTGGCCTCCTACAATGAGCAGTTCTTC. This codes for CASRLIAGGLASYNEQFF.

The chain couples TRBV7-2 to TRBJ2-5; 8 bases line up with TRBD2. Trimming took 3 bases from V and 2 from J; bases not matched to a gene: 2. From germline, CDR1 is SGHTA and CDR2 FQGNSA. The CDR3 is 14 residues long. The CDR3 spells CASSLGGGQETQYF. The CDR3 nucleotides are TGTGCCAGCAGCTTGGGCGGGGGGCAAGAGACCCAGTACTTC. Full variable domain (remainder filled in from reference TRBV7-2 and TRBJ2-5): GAGVSQSPSNKVTEKGKDVELRCDPISGHTALYWYRQSLGQGLEFLIYFQGNSAPDKSGLPSDRFSAERTGGSVSTLTIQRTQQEDSAVYLCASSLGGGQETQYFGPGTRLLVL.

This chain links TRBV4-3 with TRBJ2-7; the match to TRBD1 covers 9 bases. Germline-derived CDR1 and CDR2 are LGHNA and YSLEER. V was pared by 0 bases and J by 3 bases, with 6 bases of the junction left unmatched. The CDR3 loop spans 16 amino acids. Here the CDR3 reads CASSQDADRGYYEQYF. CDR3 bases: TGCGCCAGCAGCCAAGACGCGGACAGGGGTTACTACGAGCAGTACTTC.

The V and J genes are TRBV12-2 and TRBJ1-4. TRBV12-2 is marked as a pseudogene. The CDR3 is 15 amino acids. In DNA form, the CDR3 reads TGTGCAAGTCGCTTAGCGCCAGAAGAGGTACAAAAACTGTTTTTT. Translation: CASRLAPEEVQKLFF.

The gene calls are TRBV5-1 and TRBJ2-7, with D possibly matching TRBD2 (6 bases). The germline V gene has CDR1 SGHRS and CDR2 YFSETQ. The CDR3 loop spans 15 amino acids. Trimming stripped 4 bases from V and 2 bases from J, with 16 bases between. CDR3 DNA: TGCGCCAGCAGCCCCGGGACTCTTCCAGCCTACGAGCAGTACTTC. This translates into CASSPGTLPAYEQYF.

The chain employs TRBV25-1 and TRBJ1-2; D perhaps matches TRBD1 (5 bases). The length of the CDR3 is 13 residues. Trimming left V 3 bases short and J 5 bases short, with 10 bases between. The V gene's germline CDR1 is MGHDK and CDR2 SYGVNS. This CDR3 is CASSDEQAYGYTF. The CDR3 nucleotides read TGTGCCAGCAGTGATGAACAGGCTTATGGCTACACCTTC.

The sample holds one count of this clone. This CDR3 reads CSVLQSRGLFYEQYF. The CDR3 DNA is TGCAGCGTGCTCCAGTCGCGGGGTTTGTTCTACGAGCAGTACTTC. This chain connects TRBV29-1 to TRBJ2-7, with D possibly TRBD2 on 6 matching bases. Deletions cut 6 bases from V and 3 bases from J, with 21 bases between. The CDR3 totals 15 residues. CDR1 is SQVTM and CDR2 is ANQGSEA in the germline V gene.

The chain combines TRBV19 with TRBJ1-2; 11 positions agree with TRBD1. The junction had 4 bases not matched to a gene; V was cut back by 6 bases and J by 4 bases. CDR3 length: 14 amino acids. Germline loops: CDR1 LNHDA, CDR2 SQIVND (reference sequence). The CDR3 loop reads CASRRDRGFYGYTF. In DNA, the CDR3 is TGTGCCAGTAGGAGGGACAGGGGGTTCTATGGCTACACCTTC.

The chain combines TRBV9 with TRBJ1-1; tentative D call: TRBD1 (5 bases). Trimming stripped 4 bases from V and 2 bases from J, with 9 bases between. The germline V gene has CDR1 SGDLS and CDR2 YYNGEE. There are 13 residues in the CDR3. Here the CDR3 reads CASSSQGNTEAFF. As DNA, the CDR3 is TGTGCCAGCAGCTCCCAGGGAAACACTGAAGCTTTCTTT.

V gene TRBV13 combines with J gene TRBJ2-7; maybe TRBD2 (6 bases). This CDR3 has 11 residues. Germline V gene lookup returns CDR1 PRHDT and CDR2 FYEKMQ (reference sequence). Trimming left V 5 bases short and J 9 bases short, with 11 bases between. The CDR3 sequence is CASSPGGAQYF. The CDR3 nucleotides are TGTGCCAGCAGCCCCGGCGGGGCGCAGTACTTC.

The sample holds one count of this clone. The chain uses TRBV12-5 and TRBJ1-4; TRBD1 aligns across 9 bases. The CDR3 contains 16 residues. J was trimmed by 5 bases and V by 1 base; bases with no gene match: 5. Germline CDR1 and CDR2: LGHNT and FRNRAP. The CDR3 sequence is CASGLASGQGNEKLFF. The CDR3, as DNA: TGTGCTAGTGGTTTGGCCTCGGGACAGGGCAATGAAAAACTGTTTTTT.

This sequence joins TRBV30 and TRBJ2-7, with D perhaps TRBD1 (6 bases). Germline values: CDR1 GTSNPN, CDR2 SVGIG (reference sequence). The CDR3 spans 12 residues. V shed 2 bases and J shed 4 bases, with 9 bases lying between them. The chain's CDR3 is CAWSLGGYEQYF. CDR3 bases: TGTGCCTGGAGTCTAGGGGGATACGAGCAGTACTTC.

The J gene is TRBJ1-1, the V gene TRBV15; D is uncertain. Trimming left V 2 bases short and J 4 bases short, with 11 bases between. This CDR3 contains 14 residues. The V gene's germline CDR1 is LNHNV and CDR2 YYDKDF (reference sequence). The CDR3 region is CATSRSLGGTEAFF. CDR3 nucleotides: TGTGCCACCAGCAGATCCCTTGGAGGCACTGAAGCTTTCTTT.

V is TRBV27 and J is TRBJ2-3; D possibly corresponds to TRBD2 (7 bases). Germline V gene sequence: CDR1 MNHEY, CDR2 SMNVEV (reference sequence). This CDR3 has 15 amino acids. V shed 2 bases and J shed 3 bases, with 12 bases lying between them. The chain's CDR3 is CASSLKGGPTDTQYF. CDR3 DNA sequence: TGTGCCAGCAGTTTAAAGGGGGGGCCTACAGATACGCAGTATTTT.

This clone was observed once. The gene calls are TRBV5-6 and TRBJ1-5; D gene unclear. Germline V CDR1 and CDR2: SGHDT, YYEEEE. Deletions cut 2 bases from V and 3 bases from J, with 3 bases between. CDR3 length: 12 amino acids. The CDR3 coding sequence is TGTGCCAGCAGCTTCCTCAATCAGCCCCAGCATTTT. Translation gives CASSFLNQPQHF.

The chain links TRBV21-1 to TRBJ1-1; the D call in the table, TRBD1, was not verified against the DNA. TRBV21-1 is an annotated pseudogene. The CDR3 contains 16 residues. This CDR3 reads CASSRIKTGWNTEAFF. DNA of the CDR3: TGTGCCAGCAGCAGGATAAAAACAGGGTGGAACACTGAAGCTTTCTTT.

The chain recombines TRBV25-1 with TRBJ1-1, with D possibly being TRBD1 (5 bases). V lost 5 bases and J lost 6, with 13 bases in between. CDR1 is MGHDK and CDR2 is SYGVNS in the germline V gene. The CDR3 runs 13 residues. The DNA for the CDR3 is TGTGCCAGCAGTACTCTAGGGGCCGCTGAAGCTTTCTTT. Translation: CASSTLGAAEAFF.

This clone was counted once. The chain joins TRBV10-1 to TRBJ2-1, with 12 positions matching TRBD2. The germline V gene has CDR1 WNHNN and CDR2 SYGVQD (reference sequence). The CDR3 spans 15 residues. J gave up 9 bases and V 1 base, and 4 bases lay outside the gene matches. CDR3 region: CASSEFGLAGIEQFF. In DNA form, the CDR3 reads TGCGCCAGCAGTGAGTTTGGACTAGCGGGGATTGAGCAGTTCTTC.

The V call is TRBV7-8, the J call TRBJ2-5; 9 bases align to TRBD2. The germline CDR1 and CDR2 sequences are SGHVS and FQNEAQ. J was trimmed by 2 bases and V by 4 bases; bases with no gene match: 11. This CDR3 has 17 residues. The chain's CDR3 is CASSSGTSSGAQETQYF. CDR3 sequence (DNA): TGTGCCAGCAGCTCCGGCACCTCTAGCGGGGCTCAAGAGACCCAGTACTTC.

This sequence joins TRBV2 and TRBJ1-2; D is ambiguous. Germline V gene sequence: CDR1 SNHLY, CDR2 FYNNEI. The CDR3 runs to 11 residues. Trimming left V 7 bases short and J 3 bases short, with 6 bases between. The CDR3 region has the DNA TGTGCCAGCACCTCCTACTATGGCTACACCTTC. Encoded protein: CASTSYYGYTF.

The J gene is TRBJ1-1, the V gene TRBV5-6; D uncertain. This CDR3 has 13 amino acids. Trimming left V 3 bases short and J 2 bases short, with 8 bases between. The germline gives CDR1 SGHDT, CDR2 YYEEEE. The CDR3 region is CASSSRKNTEAFF. CDR3 sequence (DNA): TGTGCCAGCAGCTCGCGCAAAAACACTGAAGCTTTCTTT.

The chain is built from TRBV6-4 and TRBJ2-3, with TRBD2 matching over 9 bases. CDR1 MRHNA and CDR2 SNTAGT come from the germline V gene. V shed 3 bases, J shed 4 bases, and the junction held 8 bases outside the gene matches. This CDR3 comprises 16 residues. The CDR3 coding sequence is TGTGCCAGCAGTGAGGAGGTTAGCGGGGGTGCAGATACGCAGTATTTT. It yields the protein CASSEEVSGGADTQYF.

This clone appeared once. The V gene is TRBV7-9, the J gene TRBJ2-3, with D uncertain. Per germline, CDR1 SEHNR and CDR2 FQNEAQ (reference sequence). CDR3 length: 16 amino acids. V dropped 1 base and J dropped 0 bases, with 11 bases sitting between them. The CDR3 sequence is CASSLGASTSTDTQYF. CDR3 nucleotides: TGTGCCAGCAGCTTAGGGGCCTCCACTAGCACAGATACGCAGTATTTT.